This T cell receptor beta chain was recorded in a study of T cells in Graves' hyperthyroidism and ophthalmopathy. The PBMCs studied were ones that came from about 10 ml fresh peripheral blood. This clonotype was detected ten times or more. Amplification targeted TCR beta CDR3 regions from RNA transcripts. HTBI primers were used for first-round RT-PCR of the TCR CDR3. TCRdb reanalysed the multiplex PCR reads using MiXCR and keeps one entry per CDR3 protein. This sample has some 360,000 distinct CDR3 sequences, with around a sixth found just once. V lost 8 bases, J lost 4 bases, and 16 bases stayed unmatched. CDR3 length equals 18 residues.

This TCR derives from a middle-aged woman with Graves' ophthalmopathy. The specimen was blood. V gene TRBV12-3 or TRBV12-4 combines with J gene TRBJ2-6; 8 bases are shared with TRBD1. CDR3 DNA: TGTGCCAGCTCCCGAGCCGGGACAGGTTTGGCAGGGGCCAACGTCCTGACTTTC. Translation: CASSRAGTGLAGANVLTF.